This TCR beta chain was captured by sequencing in a study of blood T cells in healthy people across ages. Each sample used at least 6 million PBMCs. Trimming took off 4 bases at V and 11 bases at J, with 15 bases between the two ends. There are 14 residues in the CDR3. The germline gives CDR1 MGHRA, CDR2 YSYEKL. Together with a sample-barcoded 5' primer, a J-beta primer mix was included in a second PCR lasting about 7 to 11 cycles. TCRdb ran MiXCR on the 5' RACE reads and lists one entry per CDR3 protein. The table lists roughly 1 million distinct CDR3 sequences, 25% of them singletons. This sample also appeared in a second study, on T cells of mothers and their children. This second study says: Inherited differences only slightly affect thymic shaping of TCR recombination output. Related mother-child pairs showed slightly higher but non-significant overlap than unrelated pairs. No persistent microchimeric T cell clones were detected at 90 to 100 clones per million clonotypes sensitivity.

This sequence originates from a girl between 2 and 10 years old in good health. The rearrangement uses TRBV4-1 and TRBJ1-6; TRBD1 might be the D (5 bases). Sample: blood. CDR3 residues: CASSRGGDWPPLHF. The DNA for the CDR3 is TGCGCCAGCAGCCGGGGAGGGGATTGGCCACCCCTCCACTTT.